This TCR beta chain was obtained from a study of blood T cell repertoires in COVID-19. Across the whole study: The cDNA or gDNA used as material had been derived from T cells, B-cell-depleted T cells, or PBMCs.

V was pared by 4 bases and J by 4 bases, with 18 bases between. CDR1 is SGDLS and CDR2 is YYNGEE in the germline V gene. CDR3 length: 16 amino acids. Here immunoSEQ multiplex PCR was the method, and the copy in TCRdb shows in-frame clones only, minus some. Of 70,000 or so clones in the sample, 76% were seen once. The chain joins TRBV9 to TRBJ1-3; weak D call: TRBD1 (5 bases). The sequence came from a man aged 55-75 years with COVID-19, enrolled during active disease. The sequenced sample consisted of peripheral blood. Written as DNA, the CDR3 is TGTGCCAGCAGCCCCAGAAGGGGCCCCTTCGGAAACACCATATATTTT. Amino acids: CASSPRRGPFGNTIYF.